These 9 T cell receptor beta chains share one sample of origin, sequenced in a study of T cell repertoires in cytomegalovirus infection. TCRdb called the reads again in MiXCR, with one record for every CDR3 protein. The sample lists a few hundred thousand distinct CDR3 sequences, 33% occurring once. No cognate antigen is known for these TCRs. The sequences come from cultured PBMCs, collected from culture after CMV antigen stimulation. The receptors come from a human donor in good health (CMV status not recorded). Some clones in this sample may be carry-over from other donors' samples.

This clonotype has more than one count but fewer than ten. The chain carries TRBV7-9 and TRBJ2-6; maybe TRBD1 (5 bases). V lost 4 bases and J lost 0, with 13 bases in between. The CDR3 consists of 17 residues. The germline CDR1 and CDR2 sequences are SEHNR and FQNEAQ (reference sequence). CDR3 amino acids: CASSSRTPHSGANVLTF. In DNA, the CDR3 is TGTGCCAGCAGCTCCCGGACACCTCACTCTGGGGCCAACGTCCTGACTTTC.

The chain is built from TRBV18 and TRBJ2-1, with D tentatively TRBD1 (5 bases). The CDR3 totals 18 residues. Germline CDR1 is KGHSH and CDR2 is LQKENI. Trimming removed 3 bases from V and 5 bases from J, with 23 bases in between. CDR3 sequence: CASSPTRGGATVDNEQFF. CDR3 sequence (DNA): TGTGCCAGCTCACCGACCCGAGGCGGTGCGACAGTGGACAATGAGCAGTTCTTC.

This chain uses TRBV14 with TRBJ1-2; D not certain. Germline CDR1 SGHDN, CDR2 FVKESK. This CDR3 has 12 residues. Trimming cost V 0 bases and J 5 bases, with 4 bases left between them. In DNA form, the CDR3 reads TGTGCCAGCAGCCAAGACATATATGGCTACACCTTC. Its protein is CASSQDIYGYTF.

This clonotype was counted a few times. The CDR3 loop reads CASSETSGSDEQFF. The DNA of the CDR3 is TGTGCCAGCAGTGAAACTAGCGGGAGTGATGAGCAGTTCTTC. The V gene is TRBV6-1, the J gene TRBJ2-1, with TRBD2 matching 11 bases. V trimming: 2 bases; J trimming: 8 bases; junction bases outside the gene matches: 2. From germline, CDR1 is MNHNS and CDR2 SASEGT. The CDR3 has 14 amino acids.

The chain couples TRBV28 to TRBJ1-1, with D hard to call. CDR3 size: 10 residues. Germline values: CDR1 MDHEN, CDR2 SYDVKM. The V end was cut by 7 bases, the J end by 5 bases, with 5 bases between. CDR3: CASTGTEAFF. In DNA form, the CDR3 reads TGTGCCAGCACCGGGACTGAAGCTTTCTTT.

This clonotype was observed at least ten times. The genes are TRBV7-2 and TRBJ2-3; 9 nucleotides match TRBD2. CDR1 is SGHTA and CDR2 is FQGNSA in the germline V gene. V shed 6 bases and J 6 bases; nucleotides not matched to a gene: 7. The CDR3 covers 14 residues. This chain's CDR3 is CASSQTSGGDTQYF. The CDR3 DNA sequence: TGTGCCAGCAGTCAGACTAGCGGCGGGGATACGCAGTATTTT.

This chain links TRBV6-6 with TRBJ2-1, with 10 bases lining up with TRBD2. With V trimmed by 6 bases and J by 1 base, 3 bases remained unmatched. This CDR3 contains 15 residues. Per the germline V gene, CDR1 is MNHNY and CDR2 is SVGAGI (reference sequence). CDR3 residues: CASRSAGGSYNEQFF. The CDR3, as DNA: TGTGCCAGCAGATCAGCGGGAGGGTCCTACAATGAGCAGTTCTTC.

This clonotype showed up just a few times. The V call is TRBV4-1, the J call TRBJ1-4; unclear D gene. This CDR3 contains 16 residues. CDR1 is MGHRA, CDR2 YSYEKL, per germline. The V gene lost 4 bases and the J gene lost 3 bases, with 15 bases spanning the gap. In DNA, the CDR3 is TGCGCCAGCAGCCTCCTAGACCGAGGGCCTAATGAAAAACTGTTTTTT. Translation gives CASSLLDRGPNEKLFF.

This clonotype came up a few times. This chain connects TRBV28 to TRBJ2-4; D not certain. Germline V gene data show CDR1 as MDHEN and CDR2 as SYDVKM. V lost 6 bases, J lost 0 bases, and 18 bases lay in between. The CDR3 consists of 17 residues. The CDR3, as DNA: TGTGCCAGCAGCCCATATTATCGGAATTTAGCCAAAAACATTCAGTACTTC. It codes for CASSPYYRNLAKNIQYF.